The clone carrying this TCR beta chain was counted once. What it recognizes is unknown. This sample is drawn from a study of yellow fever vaccine responses in identical twins. The CDR3 loop spans 13 amino acids. The junction had 5 bases not matched to a gene; V was cut back by 7 bases and J by 9 bases. Germline CDR1 and CDR2: SNHLY and FYNNEI. Study outcomes and limitations: Twins' vaccine T cell responses were reported to seem partly convergent and partly personalized.

TCRdb independently ran MiXCR on the RT-PCR reads; one entry per CDR3 protein. The sample yields roughly 36,000 distinct CDR3 sequences, roughly 60% seen once. The chain combines TRBV2 with TRBJ2-1; 11 bases fit TRBD2. The sequence derives from a woman in her late teens or twenties who received the yellow fever vaccine. The input for sequencing was T cells from blood (PBMCs), unsorted or a sorted subset (not recorded which), taken before or after yellow fever vaccination (not recorded which). CDR3 protein: CASMRLAGPEQFF. Written as DNA, the CDR3 is TGTGCCAGCATGCGACTAGCGGGACCTGAGCAGTTCTTC.